This T cell receptor (beta chain) is drawn from a study of T cell responses to AZD1222 COVID-19 vaccine. Overall study results and limits: Clonal diversity was possibly underestimated; the donors were predominantly white British and more often female. The study identified only a handful of AZD1222 recipients as seropositive at baseline. The CD4 TCRs associated with vaccination extended across spike and predominated at 160-218 and 743-854.

Libraries were prepared by immunoSEQ multiplex PCR; TCRdb keeps only in-frame clonotypes and omits some of them. The table shows 150,000 to 200,000 clones, with 88% occurring only once. About this clone itself: Antigen specificity is unknown.

The specimen comprised peripheral blood, sampled on day 0 of AZD1222 vaccination. This clonotype was obtained from an adult in good health.

The CDR3 DNA reads TGTGCCAGCAGGCTAGAGGGTGCTCTCCCCTACCAAGAGACCCAGTACTTC. As protein: CASRLEGALPYQETQYF. J is TRBJ2-5 and V is TRBV27; TRBD2 might be the D (5 bases). V was shortened by 6 bases and J by 0 bases, with 20 bases between the two germline ends. The CDR3 extends over 17 amino acids. Germline loops: CDR1 MNHEY, CDR2 SMNVEV (reference sequence).